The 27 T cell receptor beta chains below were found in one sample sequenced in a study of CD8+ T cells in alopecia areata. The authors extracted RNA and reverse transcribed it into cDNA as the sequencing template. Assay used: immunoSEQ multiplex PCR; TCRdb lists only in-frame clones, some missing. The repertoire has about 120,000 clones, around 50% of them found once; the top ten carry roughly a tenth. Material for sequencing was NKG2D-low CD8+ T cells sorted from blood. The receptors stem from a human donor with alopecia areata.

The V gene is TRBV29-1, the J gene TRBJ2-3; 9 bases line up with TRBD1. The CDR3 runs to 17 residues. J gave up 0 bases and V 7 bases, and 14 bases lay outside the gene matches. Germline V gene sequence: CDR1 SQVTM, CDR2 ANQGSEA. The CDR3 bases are TGCAGCGGCGCCGGGACAGGGTTAGGCCAGAGCACAGATACGCAGTATTTT. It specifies CSGAGTGLGQSTDTQYF.

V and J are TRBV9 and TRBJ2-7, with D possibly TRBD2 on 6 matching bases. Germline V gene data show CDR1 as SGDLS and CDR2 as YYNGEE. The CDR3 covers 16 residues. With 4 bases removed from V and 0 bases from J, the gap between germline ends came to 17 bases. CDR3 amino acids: CASSTNPGLSSYEQYF. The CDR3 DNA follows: TGTGCCAGCAGCACCAACCCGGGACTCAGCTCCTACGAGCAGTACTTC.

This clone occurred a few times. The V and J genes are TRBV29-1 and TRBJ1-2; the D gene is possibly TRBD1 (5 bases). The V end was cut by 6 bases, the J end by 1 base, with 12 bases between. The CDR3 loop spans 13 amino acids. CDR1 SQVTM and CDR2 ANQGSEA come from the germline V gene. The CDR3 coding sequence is TGCAGCGTGGAGGAAGGGGATAACTATGGCTACACCTTC. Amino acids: CSVEEGDNYGYTF. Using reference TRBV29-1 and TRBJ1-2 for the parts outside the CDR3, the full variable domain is SAVISQKPSRDICQRGTSLTIQCQVDSQVTMMFWYRQQPGQSLTLIATANQGSEATYESGFVIDKFPISRPNLTFSTLTVSNMSPEDSSIYLCSVEEGDNYGYTFGSGTRLTVV.

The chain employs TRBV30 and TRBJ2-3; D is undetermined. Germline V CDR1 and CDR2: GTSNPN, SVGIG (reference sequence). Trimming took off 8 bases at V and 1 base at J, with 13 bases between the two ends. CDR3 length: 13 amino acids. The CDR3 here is CALAVEGTDTQYF. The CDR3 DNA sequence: TGTGCCCTGGCGGTGGAAGGCACAGATACGCAGTATTTT.

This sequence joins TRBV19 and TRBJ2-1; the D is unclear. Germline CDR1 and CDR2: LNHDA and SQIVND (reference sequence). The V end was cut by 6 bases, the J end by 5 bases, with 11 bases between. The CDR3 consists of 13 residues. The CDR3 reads CASSTYGDNEQFF. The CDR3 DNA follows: TGTGCCAGTAGCACTTACGGTGACAATGAGCAGTTCTTC.

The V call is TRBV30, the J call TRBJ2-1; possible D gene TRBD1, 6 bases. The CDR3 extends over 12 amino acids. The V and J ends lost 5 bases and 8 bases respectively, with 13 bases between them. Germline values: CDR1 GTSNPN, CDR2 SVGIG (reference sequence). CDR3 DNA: TGTGCCTGGGAGAAGGGGGTCCATGAGCAGTTCTTC. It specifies CAWEKGVHEQFF.

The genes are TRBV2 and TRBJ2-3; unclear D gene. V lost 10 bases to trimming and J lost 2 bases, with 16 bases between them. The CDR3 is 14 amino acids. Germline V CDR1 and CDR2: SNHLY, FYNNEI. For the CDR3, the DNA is TGTGCCACCCAGGACGGAATCCTCACAGATACGCAGTATTTT. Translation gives CATQDGILTDTQYF.

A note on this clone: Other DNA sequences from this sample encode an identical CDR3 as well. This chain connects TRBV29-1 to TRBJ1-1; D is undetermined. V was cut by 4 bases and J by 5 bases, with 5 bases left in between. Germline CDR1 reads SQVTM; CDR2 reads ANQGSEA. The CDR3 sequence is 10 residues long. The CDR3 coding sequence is TGCAGCGTTGGTGGGACTGAAGCTTTCTTT. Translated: CSVGGTEAFF.

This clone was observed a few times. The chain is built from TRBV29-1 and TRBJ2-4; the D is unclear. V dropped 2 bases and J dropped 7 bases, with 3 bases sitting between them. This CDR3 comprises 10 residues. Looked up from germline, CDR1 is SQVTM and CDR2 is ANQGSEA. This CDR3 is CSVERNIQYF. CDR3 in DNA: TGCAGCGTTGAAAGGAACATTCAGTACTTC.

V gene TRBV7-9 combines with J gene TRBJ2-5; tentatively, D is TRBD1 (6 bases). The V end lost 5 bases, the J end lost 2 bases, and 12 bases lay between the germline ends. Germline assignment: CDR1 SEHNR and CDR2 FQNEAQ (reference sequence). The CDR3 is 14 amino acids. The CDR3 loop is CASSGQPLQETQYF. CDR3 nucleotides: TGTGCCAGCAGCGGACAGCCGCTACAAGAGACCCAGTACTTC.

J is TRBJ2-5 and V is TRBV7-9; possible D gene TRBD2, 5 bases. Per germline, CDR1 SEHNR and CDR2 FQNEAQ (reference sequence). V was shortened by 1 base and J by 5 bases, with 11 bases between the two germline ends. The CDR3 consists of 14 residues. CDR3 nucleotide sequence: TGTGCCAGCAGCTTAGTGGATTCGGGGGAGACCCAGTACTTC. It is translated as CASSLVDSGETQYF.

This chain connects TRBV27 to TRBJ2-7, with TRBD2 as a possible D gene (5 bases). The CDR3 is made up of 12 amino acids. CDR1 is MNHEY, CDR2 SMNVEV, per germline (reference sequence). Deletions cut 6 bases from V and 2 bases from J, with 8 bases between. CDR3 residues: CASSGVTYEQYF. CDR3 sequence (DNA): TGTGCCAGCAGCGGGGTAACCTACGAGCAGTACTTC.

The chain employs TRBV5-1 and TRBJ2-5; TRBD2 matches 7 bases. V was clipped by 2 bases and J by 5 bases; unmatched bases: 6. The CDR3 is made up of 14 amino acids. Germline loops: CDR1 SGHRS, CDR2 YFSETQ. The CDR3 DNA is TGCGCCAGCAGCTTCGGGGGGTCAGGGGAGACCCAGTACTTC. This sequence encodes CASSFGGSGETQYF.

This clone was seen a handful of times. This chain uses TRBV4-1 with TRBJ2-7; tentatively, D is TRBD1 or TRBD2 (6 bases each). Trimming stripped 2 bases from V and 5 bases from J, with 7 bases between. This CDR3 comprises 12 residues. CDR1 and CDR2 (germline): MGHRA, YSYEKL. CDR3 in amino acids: CASSQRGDEQYF. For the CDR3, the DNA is TGCGCCAGCAGCCAAAGGGGGGACGAGCAGTACTTC.

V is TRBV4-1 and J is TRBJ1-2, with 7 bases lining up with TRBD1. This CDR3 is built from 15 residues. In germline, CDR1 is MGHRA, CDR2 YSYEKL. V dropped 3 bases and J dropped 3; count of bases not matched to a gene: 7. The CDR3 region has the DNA TGCGCCAGCAGCCAGGGCTCCGGGACAGACTATGGCTACACCTTC. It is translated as CASSQGSGTDYGYTF.

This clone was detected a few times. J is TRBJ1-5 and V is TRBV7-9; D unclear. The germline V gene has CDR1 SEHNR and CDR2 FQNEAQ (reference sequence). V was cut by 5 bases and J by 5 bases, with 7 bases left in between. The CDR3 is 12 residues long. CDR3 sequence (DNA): TGTGCCAGCAGCGTCCTAGATCAGCCCCAGCATTTT. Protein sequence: CASSVLDQPQHF.

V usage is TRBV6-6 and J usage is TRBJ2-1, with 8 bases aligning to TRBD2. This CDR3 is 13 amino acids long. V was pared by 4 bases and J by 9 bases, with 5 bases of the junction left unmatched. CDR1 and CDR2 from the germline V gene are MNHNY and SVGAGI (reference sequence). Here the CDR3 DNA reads TGTGCCAGCAGTTCCCGACTAGCGCCTGAGCAGTTCTTC. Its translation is CASSSRLAPEQFF.

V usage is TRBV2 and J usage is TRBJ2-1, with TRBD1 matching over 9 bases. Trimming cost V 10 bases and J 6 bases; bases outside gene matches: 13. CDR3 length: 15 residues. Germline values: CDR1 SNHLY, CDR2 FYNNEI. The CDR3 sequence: CATPRQGQGGNEQFF. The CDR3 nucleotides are TGTGCCACCCCCCGCCAGGGACAGGGCGGCAATGAGCAGTTCTTC.

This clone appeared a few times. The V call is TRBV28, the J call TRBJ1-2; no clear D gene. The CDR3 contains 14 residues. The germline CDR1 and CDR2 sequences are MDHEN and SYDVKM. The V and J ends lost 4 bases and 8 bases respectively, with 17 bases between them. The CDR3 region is CASSYGGGARGYTF. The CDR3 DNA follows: TGTGCCAGCAGTTACGGAGGCGGAGCGCGGGGCTACACCTTC.

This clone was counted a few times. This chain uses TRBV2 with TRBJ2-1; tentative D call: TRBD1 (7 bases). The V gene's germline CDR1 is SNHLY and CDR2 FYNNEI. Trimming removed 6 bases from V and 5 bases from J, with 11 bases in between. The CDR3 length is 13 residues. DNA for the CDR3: TGTGCCAGCAGCAGGGGGGTTAACAATGAGCAGTTCTTC. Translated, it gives CASSRGVNNEQFF.

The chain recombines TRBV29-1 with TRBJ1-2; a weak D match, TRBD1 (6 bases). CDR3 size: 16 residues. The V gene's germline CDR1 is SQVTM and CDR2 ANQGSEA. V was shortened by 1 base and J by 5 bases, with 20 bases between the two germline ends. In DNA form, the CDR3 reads TGCAGCGTTGAAGGGACAGCCGCCTACGAGTTTTATGGCTACACCTTC. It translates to CSVEGTAAYEFYGYTF.

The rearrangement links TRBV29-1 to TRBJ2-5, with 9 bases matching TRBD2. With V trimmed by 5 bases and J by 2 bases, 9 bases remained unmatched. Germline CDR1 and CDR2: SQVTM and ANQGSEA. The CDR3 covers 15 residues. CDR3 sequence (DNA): TGCAGCGTTATGGAAAATAGCGGGGGACAAGAGACCCAGTACTTC. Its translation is CSVMENSGGQETQYF.

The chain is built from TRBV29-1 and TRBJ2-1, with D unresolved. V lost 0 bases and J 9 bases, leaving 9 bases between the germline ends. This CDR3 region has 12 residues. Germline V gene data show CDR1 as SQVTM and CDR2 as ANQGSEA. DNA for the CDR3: TGCAGCGTTGAAGATGGGCCTGGTGAGCAGTTCTTC. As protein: CSVEDGPGEQFF.

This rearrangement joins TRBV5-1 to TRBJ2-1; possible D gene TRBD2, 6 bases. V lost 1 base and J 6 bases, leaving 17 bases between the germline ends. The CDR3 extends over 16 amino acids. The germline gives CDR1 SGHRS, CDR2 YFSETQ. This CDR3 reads CASSLSSGGGINEQFF. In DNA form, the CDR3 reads TGCGCCAGCAGCTTGTCTTCCGGGGGTGGAATCAATGAGCAGTTCTTC.

The DNA for the CDR3 is TGCAGCGTTGAAGCTAGCGGTGGGGGCGGATTGCCTAACTATGGCTACACCTTC. Translated: CSVEASGGGGLPNYGYTF. The J gene is TRBJ1-2, the V gene TRBV29-1, with D possibly matching TRBD1 (6 bases). CDR3 size: 18 residues. Per the germline V gene, CDR1 is SQVTM and CDR2 is ANQGSEA. The germline V and J ends were trimmed by 1 base and 0 bases, with 21 bases remaining between them.

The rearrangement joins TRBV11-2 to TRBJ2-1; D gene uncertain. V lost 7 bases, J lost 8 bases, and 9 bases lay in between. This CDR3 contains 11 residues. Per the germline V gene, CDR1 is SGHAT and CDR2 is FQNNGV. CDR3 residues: CASTDTDEQFF. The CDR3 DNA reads TGTGCCAGCACAGACACCGATGAGCAGTTCTTC.

In nucleotides, the CDR3 is TGTGCCAGCAGCCCTCGAGGGACTACCTACAATGAGCAGTTCTTC. Residues: CASSPRGTTYNEQFF. The genes are TRBV13 and TRBJ2-1; TRBD2 matches 7 bases. V was clipped by 5 bases and J by 2 bases; unmatched bases: 6. CDR3 length: 15 amino acids. Germline V gene lookup returns CDR1 PRHDT and CDR2 FYEKMQ (reference sequence).